Below are 19 T cell receptor beta chains sequenced from a single sample in a study of cytomegalovirus exposure and HLA in healthy donors. Primers: 60 Vbeta forward and 13 Jbeta reverse. Here immunoSEQ multiplex PCR was the method, and the copy in TCRdb shows in-frame clones only, minus some. The top ten clones hold 3% to 4% of a sample with approximately 93,000 clones, around 73% of them seen once. The sequenced sample was PBMCs. The origin of the receptors is a woman between 40 and 50 years old in good health and CMV-seronegative.

The chain uses TRBV11-2 and TRBJ2-1; unclear D gene. Germline-derived CDR1 and CDR2 are SGHAT and FQNNGV. Trimming took off 1 base at V and 4 bases at J, with 5 bases between the two ends. This CDR3 has 13 amino acids. The CDR3 sequence is CASSLGGYNEQFF. In DNA form, the CDR3 reads TGTGCCAGCAGCTTAGGCGGTTACAATGAGCAGTTCTTC.

This chain links TRBV9 with TRBJ1-2; a possible D gene is TRBD1 (5 bases). CDR1 SGDLS and CDR2 YYNGEE come from the germline V gene. Trimming took off 4 bases at V and 14 bases at J, with 18 bases between the two ends. This CDR3 is 12 amino acids long. As DNA, the CDR3 is TGTGCCAGCAGCCCCCGTGTAGGGACTAGGACCTTC. It codes for CASSPRVGTRTF.

This clone appeared a few times. V is TRBV7-2 and J is TRBJ1-5, with D possibly TRBD1 on 6 matching bases. The CDR3 contains 14 residues. V lost 6 bases and J 9 bases, leaving 18 bases between the germline ends. The germline gives CDR1 SGHTA, CDR2 FQGNSA. The CDR3 reads CASRTGRVSSPQHF. CDR3 nucleotides: TGTGCCAGCAGAACAGGGAGGGTTTCCTCGCCCCAGCATTTT.

V gene TRBV19 combines with J gene TRBJ1-1; 8 nucleotides align to TRBD1. Germline V lookup: CDR1 LNHDA, CDR2 SQIVND (reference sequence). Losses at the gene ends were 1 base for V and 1 base for J; bases not matched to a gene: 5. The CDR3 is made up of 16 amino acids. The CDR3 nucleotides are TGTGCCAGTAGTATAGTCTCCGGGACAGGGAACACTGAAGCTTTCTTT. Residues: CASSIVSGTGNTEAFF.

The V and J genes are TRBV10-3 and TRBJ1-2, with TRBD1 matching 9 bases. Unmatched junction bases numbered 4, after V lost 7 bases and J lost 7 bases. Germline CDR1 ENHRY, CDR2 SYGVKD. This CDR3 contains 12 residues. CDR3 protein: CAITGTGFGYTF. In nucleotides, the CDR3 is TGTGCCATCACCGGGACAGGGTTTGGCTACACCTTC.

The rearrangement uses TRBV27 and TRBJ2-3, with 9 bases aligning to TRBD2. The CDR3 runs to 16 residues. The germline gives CDR1 MNHEY, CDR2 SMNVEV (reference sequence). The ends lost 4 bases at V and 1 base at J; junction bases unmatched: 6. In DNA form, the CDR3 reads TGTGCCAGCAGTTGGCGACTAGCGGAGCGCACAGATACGCAGTATTTT. It specifies CASSWRLAERTDTQYF.

With regard to this clone: The junction does not match germline at one end; this may be a read error. This sequence joins TRBV5-1 and TRBJ1-4; maybe TRBD1 (6 bases). Germline V lookup: CDR1 SGHRS, CDR2 YFSETQ. CDR3 size: 17 residues. CDR3 in DNA: TGCGTCAGCAGCTTGGCCGCCAGGGGAGATGCTAATGAAAAACTGTTTTTT. As protein: CVSSLAARGDANEKLFF. Together with reference TRBV5-1 and TRBJ1-4, the CDR3 gives the full variable domain: KAGVTQTPRYLIKTRGQQVTLSCSPISGHRSVSWYQQTPGQGLQFLFEYFSETQRNKGNFPGRFSGRQFSNSRSEMNVSTLELGDSALYLCVSSLAARGDANEKLFFGSGTQLSVL.

This chain uses TRBV29-1 with TRBJ1-2; D possibly corresponds to TRBD1 (5 bases). Trimming took 0 bases from V and 8 from J, leaving 7 bases between them. CDR3 length: 11 amino acids. Germline V gives CDR1 SQVTM, CDR2 ANQGSEA. The CDR3 DNA reads as TGCAGCGTTGAAGATAGGGGCGGCTACACCTTC. Encoded protein: CSVEDRGGYTF.

This clone was observed a few times. The chain has TRBV18 and TRBJ1-5; D may be TRBD1 (6 bases). Germline V lookup: CDR1 KGHSH, CDR2 LQKENI. V was shortened by 2 bases and J by 0 bases, with 8 bases between the two germline ends. This CDR3 is built from 15 residues. As DNA, the CDR3 is TGTGCCAGCTCACCAGGACAGCATAGCAATCAGCCCCAGCATTTT. This sequence encodes CASSPGQHSNQPQHF.

This clone came up a few times. This rearrangement joins TRBV5-6 to TRBJ1-2; D is perhaps TRBD1 (5 bases). This CDR3 has 15 amino acids. With 0 bases removed from V and 4 bases from J, the gap between germline ends came to 13 bases. CDR1 is SGHDT, CDR2 YYEEEE, per germline. The CDR3 region is CASSLVQGVGYGYTF. CDR3 in DNA: TGTGCCAGCAGCTTGGTGCAGGGTGTGGGCTATGGCTACACCTTC.

Turning to this clone: An end of the junction does not agree with germline; a read error may underlie this. This CDR3 reads CASSPRDSSRTDAFF. CDR3 DNA: TGTGCCAGCAGCCCCCGGGACAGTAGTAGGACTGACGCTTTCTTT. This chain connects TRBV9 to TRBJ1-1, with 7 bases that match TRBD1. Germline loops: CDR1 SGDLS, CDR2 YYNGEE. This CDR3 contains 15 residues.

This chain uses TRBV28 with TRBJ2-3; tentative D call: TRBD2 (6 bases). V was trimmed by 4 bases and J by 5 bases, leaving 16 bases between them. Per the germline V gene, CDR1 is MDHEN and CDR2 is SYDVKM. The CDR3 extends over 15 amino acids. CDR3 bases: TGTGCCAGCAGTTCCCTAACGGGAGTCGGAGATACGCAGTATTTT. Its translation: CASSSLTGVGDTQYF.

As regards this clone: One end of the junction fails to match germline, which may point to a read error. The chain has TRBV13 and TRBJ1-3; D gene uncertain. The germline CDR1 and CDR2 sequences are PRHDT and FYEKMQ (reference sequence). The CDR3 consists of 14 residues. CDR3 sequence reads: CANSFSSSDISIYF. The CDR3 DNA follows: TGTGCCAACAGCTTTTCCAGCTCCGACATTTCCATATATTTT.

This clone occurred once. The J gene is TRBJ2-3, the V gene TRBV5-1; the D gene is possibly TRBD2 (6 bases). CDR1 and CDR2 from the germline V gene are SGHRS and YFSETQ. Trimming removed 3 bases from V and 3 bases from J, with 11 bases in between. The CDR3 consists of 14 residues. The CDR3 loop reads CASSSKGTTDTQYF. DNA for the CDR3: TGCGCCAGCAGCTCAAAAGGGACTACAGATACGCAGTATTTT. The entire variable domain, with the rest obtained from reference TRBV5-1 and TRBJ2-3, is as follows: KAGVTQTPRYLIKTRGQQVTLSCSPISGHRSVSWYQQTPGQGLQFLFEYFSETQRNKGNFPGRFSGRQFSNSRSEMNVSTLELGDSALYLCASSSKGTTDTQYFGPGTRLTVL.

In its sample, this clone is large. This rearrangement joins TRBV5-6 to TRBJ1-4, with 11 bases that match TRBD1. The V and J ends lost 6 bases and 6 bases, in that order; junction bases with no gene match: 10. CDR1 and CDR2 (germline): SGHDT, YYEEEE. This CDR3 has 16 residues. This CDR3 reads CASTRGTGGFDEKLFF. In DNA form, the CDR3 reads TGTGCCAGCACCAGAGGGACAGGGGGATTTGATGAAAAACTGTTTTTT.

This rearrangement joins TRBV30 to TRBJ2-7; 11 bases match TRBD1. V was clipped by 5 bases and J by 4 bases; unmatched bases: 10. This CDR3 contains 15 residues. Germline CDR1 GTSNPN, CDR2 SVGIG (reference sequence). CDR3 nucleotides: TGTGCCTGGGGCGGGACAGGGGGGGGGTGGTACGAGCAGTACTTC. Translating it yields CAWGGTGGGWYEQYF.

The CDR3 is CASSIADNSNQPQHF. CDR3 nucleotide sequence: TGTGCCAGTAGTATAGCCGACAATAGCAATCAGCCCCAGCATTTT. The chain couples TRBV19 to TRBJ1-5; no reliable D call. There are 15 residues in the CDR3. V shed 1 base and J shed 0 bases, with 7 bases lying between them. Germline loops: CDR1 LNHDA, CDR2 SQIVND (reference sequence).

This clone was detected only a few times. The germline gene is not matched at one end of the junction; a read error may be the cause. J is TRBJ2-7 and V is TRBV7-9; D gene ambiguous. Per the germline V gene, CDR1 is SEHNR and CDR2 is FQNEAQ (reference sequence). The length of the CDR3 is 12 residues. Here the CDR3 reads CSSSLMPYEQYF. For the CDR3, the DNA is TGTTCCAGCAGCCTAATGCCCTACGAGCAGTACTTC.

The chain carries TRBV30 and TRBJ2-6, with D unclear. Germline CDR1 GTSNPN, CDR2 SVGIG (reference sequence). CDR3 length equals 13 residues. V lost 2 bases, J lost 0 bases, and 2 bases lay in between. The CDR3: CAWSRSGANVLTF. CDR3 nucleotides: TGTGCCTGGAGTCGCTCTGGGGCCAACGTCCTGACTTTC.